This T cell receptor beta chain originates from a study of T cell responses to AZD1222 COVID-19 vaccine. This clone has only a few counts. Libraries were prepared by immunoSEQ multiplex PCR; TCRdb keeps only in-frame clonotypes and omits some of them. This sample has more than 95,000 clones; roughly 90% occur once, and the top ten carry approximately 10%. The specimen was peripheral blood, collected on day 0 of MenACWY control vaccination. The clonotype was recovered from an adult in good health.

CDR3 in amino acids: CASSEGLAGGGETQYF. Written as DNA, the CDR3 is TGTGCCAGCAGCGAGGGACTAGCGGGAGGTGGAGAGACCCAGTACTTC. J is TRBJ2-5 and V is TRBV2, with 15 bases identical to TRBD2. The length of the CDR3 is 16 residues. V lost 6 bases and J lost 4; bases outside the gene matches: 6. From germline, CDR1 is SNHLY and CDR2 FYNNEI.